The source of this T cell receptor beta chain is a study of human T cells and chemical hapten exposure. Whole-study results and caveats: Expanded TCRs produced significantly more large CDR3 similarity clusters than controls did. More PT1 expanded TCRs went with higher patch test scores.

This clonotype was seen ten or more times. No antigen is known for it. The CDR3 is 15 residues long. With 4 bases clipped from V and 8 bases from J, the junction kept 10 bases outside the gene matches. CDR1 and CDR2 from the germline V gene are SGHRS and YFSETQ. The library attached unique molecular identifiers to individual cDNA molecules. TCRdb itself ran the RACE reads through MiXCR, one entry per CDR3 protein. The repertoire includes fewer than 300,000 distinct CDR3 sequences, 7.7% of them detected once, and 0.9% to 1.5% sits in the top ten. Time point here: pre-sensitization, week 0. The treatment is: therapeutic diphenylcyclopropenone sensitization with weekly scalp DPC. Blood sampling preceded each patch test application.

The receptor was isolated from a man in his late teens or twenties with alopecia areata. Some clones in this sample may be carry-over from other donors' samples. The chain employs TRBV5-1 and TRBJ2-1; the match to TRBD1 covers 9 bases. This specimen consisted of whole blood, obtained in connection with sensitization to the hapten diphenylcyclopropenone (DPC). In DNA form, the CDR3 reads TGCGCCAGCAGCCTAATCGGGGGACAGGGCGATGAGCAGTTCTTC. Protein product: CASSLIGGQGDEQFF.